The sequence of this T cell receptor beta chain was determined in a study of OX40 agonist ivuxolimab in advanced cancers. Sequencing used immunoSEQ multiplex PCR; TCRdb keeps in-frame clones, though not all of them. Of under 55,000 clones listed, 80% to 90% are singletons. Patients who had autoimmune disease history or got systemic immunosuppression were left out. From germline, CDR1 is SGHDN and CDR2 FVKESK. There are 16 residues in the CDR3. V was shortened by 1 base and J by 1 base, with 11 bases between the two germline ends. Sequencing was performed on CD4+ or CD8+ T cells sorted from blood, taken in a trial of the OX40 agonist ivuxolimab. This TCR derives from an adult with an advanced solid tumor such as melanoma, head and neck, liver or kidney cancer. The chain has TRBV14 and TRBJ1-3; D may be TRBD1 (5 bases). The CDR3 reads CASSQGQFRSGNTIYF. The CDR3 bases are TGTGCCAGCAGCCAAGGACAGTTTCGATCTGGAAACACCATATATTTT.